What follows are 29 T cell receptor beta chains derived from one specimen sequenced in a study of CD8 T cells in Susac syndrome (dated 2019 in TCRdb). Library method: the immunoSEQ multiplex PCR assay. RNA was extracted with the RNeasy kit and about 0.5 to 1 ug was reverse transcribed using random hexamers. TCRdb reanalyzed the raw reads on its own, using fastp at Q25 for trimming and MiXCR for clone calling, and kept in-frame beta chains. Each CDR3 protein gets just one entry, which takes the most common genes and DNA from the rows behind it. A total of 90,000 to 150,000 distinct CDR3 sequences appear in this sample, around 90% of them only once. About 0.14% of the sample is in the top ten clones. The sample consisted of CD4+ T cells from PBMCs. Receptors originate from a human donor in good health.

The chain joins TRBV12-3 or TRBV12-4 to TRBJ2-4; no definite D call. The CDR3 contains 14 residues. V lost 2 bases and J 6 bases, leaving 11 bases between the germline ends. The CDR3 protein is CASSLSSSTNIQYF. The CDR3 DNA is TGTGCCAGCAGTTTATCTAGTTCTACAAACATTCAGTACTTC.

The chain is built from TRBV6-2 or TRBV6-3 and TRBJ2-1; the match to TRBD2 covers 11 bases. CDR3 length: 13 amino acids. The germline V gene encodes CDR1 MNHEY and CDR2 SVGEGT. V was pared by 8 bases and J by 12 bases, with 9 bases of the junction left unmatched. The CDR3 sequence is CASGSGRDLRQFF. CDR3 nucleotide sequence: TGTGCCAGCGGTAGCGGGAGGGACCTACGGCAGTTCTTC.

This sequence joins TRBV18 and TRBJ2-7; the D gene could be TRBD1 or TRBD2 (5 bases each). Trimming stripped 3 bases from V and 5 bases from J, with 14 bases between. CDR3 length equals 14 residues. The germline gives CDR1 KGHSH, CDR2 LQKENI. CDR3 amino acids: CASSPQGEIHEQYF. The CDR3 nucleotides read TGTGCCAGCTCACCGCAAGGGGAGATCCACGAGCAGTACTTC.

The V gene is TRBV25-1, the J gene TRBJ2-1; no firm D call. Germline lookup yields CDR1 MGHDK and CDR2 SYGVNS. V was cut by 3 bases and J by 9 bases, with 3 bases left in between. The CDR3 covers 10 residues. CDR3 loop: CASSDFEQFF. The CDR3 nucleotides are TGTGCCAGCAGTGATTTTGAGCAGTTCTTC.

The V and J genes are TRBV2 and TRBJ1-5; 7 positions match TRBD1. Per germline, CDR1 SNHLY and CDR2 FYNNEI. The ends lost 7 bases at V and 2 bases at J; junction bases unmatched: 5. The length of the CDR3 is 14 residues. The CDR3 is CASTEGARNQPQHF. The CDR3 region has the DNA TGTGCCAGCACGGAGGGGGCGCGCAATCAGCCCCAGCATTTT.

This rearrangement joins TRBV4-3 to TRBJ2-3, with TRBD2 identical over 9 bases. The CDR3 totals 19 residues. The junction had 10 bases not matched to a gene; V was cut back by 0 bases and J by 0 bases. The germline gives CDR1 LGHNA, CDR2 YSLEER. CDR3 nucleotides: TGCGCCAGCAGCCAAGATCACGGCGGGAGGGTTGGGAGCACAGATACGCAGTATTTT. This translates into CASSQDHGGRVGSTDTQYF.

The chain uses TRBV11-2 and TRBJ1-2; maybe TRBD1 (5 bases). In germline, CDR1 is SGHAT, CDR2 FQNNGV. This CDR3 has 11 residues. V lost 4 bases and J 10 bases, leaving 10 bases between the germline ends. Here the CDR3 reads CASSSSRVYTF. CDR3 nucleotide sequence: TGTGCCAGCAGCTCCTCCAGGGTCTACACCTTC.

This clonotype was seen only once. The chain joins TRBV7-9 to TRBJ2-1; 8 nucleotides agree with TRBD1. The CDR3 is 13 residues long. From germline, CDR1 is SEHNR and CDR2 FQNEAQ (reference sequence). Germline trimming cut 1 base from V and 9 bases from J; bases unmatched to any gene: 2. The CDR3 DNA follows: TGTGCCAGCAGCTTAGGGACAGGGACTGAGCAGTTCTTC. Translation gives CASSLGTGTEQFF.

The chain employs TRBV7-3 and TRBJ2-1; 10 bases fit TRBD1. Germline loops: CDR1 SGHTA, CDR2 FQGTGA. The ends lost 5 bases at V and 5 bases at J; junction bases unmatched: 6. This CDR3 comprises 15 residues. CDR3 residues: CASSNRTGGNNEQFF. The DNA for the CDR3 is TGTGCCAGCAGCAACAGGACAGGGGGGAACAATGAGCAGTTCTTC.

The chain is built from TRBV7-9 and TRBJ2-7; tentative D call: TRBD1 (6 bases). CDR3 length equals 14 residues. CDR1 SEHNR and CDR2 FQNEAQ come from the germline V gene (reference sequence). Trimming took off 2 bases at V and 2 bases at J, with 10 bases between the two ends. The CDR3 region is CASSLFEGAYEQYF. DNA for the CDR3: TGTGCCAGCAGCTTATTCGAGGGGGCCTACGAGCAGTACTTC.

The chain is built from TRBV28 and TRBJ2-3; no firm D call. In germline, CDR1 is MDHEN, CDR2 SYDVKM. V shed 6 bases and J shed 7 bases, with 17 bases lying between them. The CDR3 spans 14 residues. CDR3 residues: CASSGPFASNTQYF. Here the CDR3 DNA reads TGTGCCAGCAGCGGCCCCTTCGCGTCCAATACGCAGTATTTT.

V usage is TRBV7-9 and J usage is TRBJ2-7; no definite D call. Trimming took 4 bases from V and 3 from J, leaving 19 bases between them. The CDR3 contains 16 residues. Germline V gene data show CDR1 as SEHNR and CDR2 as FQNEAQ (reference sequence). The CDR3 nucleotides read TGTGCCAGCAGCTCGATGAATAGCTTTCCCCTCTACGAGCAGTACTTC. It specifies CASSSMNSFPLYEQYF.

The chain uses TRBV2 and TRBJ1-2, with 11 bases matching TRBD1. There are 17 residues in the CDR3. Germline V gene sequence: CDR1 SNHLY, CDR2 FYNNEI. The V gene end was trimmed by 7 bases and the J gene end by 8 bases; junction bases not matched to a gene: 18. CDR3 loop: CASISTSPGQGERGYTF. The CDR3 DNA sequence: TGTGCCAGCATTAGTACCTCGCCGGGACAGGGGGAACGGGGCTACACCTTC.

There are a few counts of this clonotype. Mismatch with germline at one junction end may stem from a read error. This sequence joins TRBV12-3 or TRBV12-4 and TRBJ2-7; D remains ambiguous. The CDR3 has 11 amino acids. CDR3 protein: CASSLGYEQYF. In DNA, the CDR3 is TGCGCCAGCAGCTTGGGGTACGAGCAGTACTTC.

The V call is TRBV20-1, the J call TRBJ2-7; D may correspond to TRBD1 or TRBD2 (7 bases each). Germline CDR1 DFQATT, CDR2 SNEGSKA (reference sequence). The CDR3 sequence is 12 residues long. V lost 6 bases and J lost 5, with 14 bases in between. In DNA form, the CDR3 reads TGCAGTGCCGAGCAGGGGGGGAACGAGCAGTACTTC. Translation gives CSAEQGGNEQYF.

This clonotype was seen just once. The genes are TRBV20-1 and TRBJ2-3; D unclear. With 3 bases removed from V and 3 bases from J, the gap between germline ends came to 10 bases. Germline V gives CDR1 DFQATT, CDR2 SNEGSKA (reference sequence). There are 13 residues in the CDR3. For the CDR3, the DNA is TGCAGTGCTAGCTCTACCCAAACAGATACGCAGTATTTT. The encoded protein is CSASSTQTDTQYF.

This clonotype was seen just once. This chain connects TRBV20-1 to TRBJ2-3; 8 bases fit TRBD2. CDR1 is DFQATT and CDR2 is SNEGSKA in the germline V gene (reference sequence). The junction had 13 bases not matched to a gene; V was cut back by 5 bases and J by 6 bases. This CDR3 contains 15 residues. For the CDR3, the DNA is TGCAGTGCTGATAAGGTAGCGGGGCTACCGGATACGCAGTATTTT. Translation: CSADKVAGLPDTQYF.

The V gene is TRBV7-3, the J gene TRBJ2-3; the D gene is possibly TRBD1 (6 bases). V was trimmed by 4 bases and J by 2 bases, leaving 13 bases between them. Per the germline V gene, CDR1 is SGHTA and CDR2 is FQGTGA. CDR3 length equals 15 residues. The chain's CDR3 is CASSSGHGATDTQYF. In nucleotides, the CDR3 is TGTGCCAGCAGCTCGGGACACGGGGCCACAGATACGCAGTATTTT.

The chain combines TRBV7-9 with TRBJ1-1; no firm D call. CDR3 size: 14 residues. V was trimmed by 3 bases and J by 0 bases, leaving 8 bases between them. Germline assignment: CDR1 SEHNR and CDR2 FQNEAQ (reference sequence). DNA for the CDR3: TGTGCCAGCAGCTTGCAGAACATGAACACTGAAGCTTTCTTT. Residues: CASSLQNMNTEAFF.

This rearrangement joins TRBV7-2 to TRBJ2-3; 11 bases map to TRBD1. The CDR3 covers 16 residues. The ends lost 5 bases at V and 8 bases at J; junction bases unmatched: 12. CDR1 SGHTA and CDR2 FQGNSA come from the germline V gene. Here the CDR3 DNA reads TGTGCCAGCAGCCTTGGGACAGGGGGGAGTTACGGTACGCAGTATTTT. Its translation: CASSLGTGGSYGTQYF.

The chain joins TRBV6-6 to TRBJ1-2; TRBD1 agrees at 12 bases. Looked up from germline, CDR1 is MNHNY and CDR2 is SVGAGI (reference sequence). V shed 0 bases and J 7 bases; nucleotides not matched to a gene: 6. The CDR3 consists of 16 residues. In nucleotides, the CDR3 is TGTGCCAGCAGTTACTCTCCCGGGACAGGGGGCGGTGGCTACACCTTC. Residues: CASSYSPGTGGGGYTF.

The chain carries TRBV7-2 and TRBJ2-5, with 12 bases aligning to TRBD2. The germline gives CDR1 SGHTA, CDR2 FQGNSA. V was pared by 2 bases and J by 4 bases, with 5 bases of the junction left unmatched. The CDR3 sequence is 16 residues long. CDR3 region: CASSLRLAGVGETQYF. The CDR3, as DNA: TGTGCCAGCAGCTTAAGACTAGCGGGAGTAGGAGAGACCCAGTACTTC.

The V call is TRBV19, the J call TRBJ2-3, with D hard to call. From germline, CDR1 is LNHDA and CDR2 SQIVND (reference sequence). The CDR3 is made up of 15 amino acids. With 2 bases removed from V and 2 bases from J, the gap between germline ends came to 11 bases. The CDR3 sequence is CASSIQSSYTDTQYF. The CDR3 coding sequence is TGTGCCAGTAGTATACAAAGTTCCTACACAGATACGCAGTATTTT.

The chain recombines TRBV7-3 with TRBJ2-2; 7 nucleotides line up with TRBD2. The CDR3 is 15 amino acids. The ends lost 6 bases at V and 6 bases at J; junction bases unmatched: 10. The germline V gene encodes CDR1 SGHTA and CDR2 FQGTGA. CDR3 sequence (DNA): TGTGCCAGCAGACGAGCGGGACTGGGGGCCGGGGAGCTGTTTTTT. This gives the protein CASRRAGLGAGELFF.

This clonotype was detected once. CDR3 sequence reads: CASTSNPGSTYNEQFF. CDR3 DNA sequence: TGTGCCAGTACCTCAAACCCAGGGAGTACCTACAATGAGCAGTTCTTC. The chain combines TRBV19 with TRBJ2-1; D possibly uses TRBD1 or TRBD2 (5 bases each). The CDR3 has 16 amino acids. In germline, CDR1 is LNHDA, CDR2 SQIVND (reference sequence). Trimming removed 7 bases at V and 2 bases at J, with 18 bases between.

The chain uses TRBV3-1 and TRBJ1-2, with D perhaps TRBD1 (5 bases). Germline CDR1 and CDR2: LGHDT and YNNKEL (reference sequence). The CDR3 totals 16 residues. The germline V and J ends were trimmed by 4 bases and 1 base, with 16 bases remaining between them. CDR3 protein: CASSRGVWRDNYGYTF. For the CDR3, the DNA is TGTGCCAGCAGCCGAGGGGTTTGGAGGGATAACTATGGCTACACCTTC.

The rearrangement uses TRBV7-9 and TRBJ2-7, with 8 bases matching TRBD2. Trimming cost V 0 bases and J 6 bases; bases outside gene matches: 13. Germline values: CDR1 SEHNR, CDR2 FQNEAQ (reference sequence). This CDR3 region has 17 residues. The CDR3, as DNA: TGTGCCAGCAGCTTAGCGCTAGCGGGTCGACGGGGGCTCGAGCAGTACTTC. It codes for CASSLALAGRRGLEQYF.

This rearrangement joins TRBV7-2 to TRBJ1-2, with D possibly being TRBD1 (6 bases). The CDR3 totals 15 residues. Germline lookup yields CDR1 SGHTA and CDR2 FQGNSA. Deletions cut 1 base from V and 3 bases from J, with 12 bases between. The CDR3 spells CASSLEVRGHYGYTF. The CDR3 coding sequence is TGTGCCAGCAGCTTAGAGGTCAGGGGCCACTATGGCTACACCTTC.

This chain joins TRBV20-1 and TRBJ1-5; the D is unclear. V was clipped by 1 base and J by 5 bases, with 12 bases between them. The CDR3 covers 14 residues. Germline CDR1 and CDR2: DFQATT and SNEGSKA (reference sequence). The CDR3 region is CSARAGITYQPQHF. CDR3 nucleotide sequence: TGCAGTGCTAGAGCGGGTATTACTTATCAGCCCCAGCATTTT.